One and the same sample provided the 18 T cell receptor beta chains below, sequenced in a study of vaccination effects on CD4 cells after COVID-19. Their cognate antigens are unknown. Within the ViraFEST assay, antigen-specific CD4+ T cells underwent expansion with viral peptide pools prior to sequencing. Subsequent to a culture period of more than 9 days, CD4+ T cells were isolated. In the vaccine recipients, nucleocapsid antibodies were negative and there was no prior SARS-CoV-2 infection. Clones were read by immunoSEQ multiplex PCR, and TCRdb kept only the in-frame ones, dropping some. This table holds 40,000 to 50,000 clones, about two thirds found once. The sample was CD4+ T cells from PBMCs cultured with HCoV-OC43 spike peptides, taken before COVID-19 vaccination. Subset defined: HCoV-OC43 spike overlapping peptide pool stimulation. The source of these receptors is a human donor who received a COVID-19 vaccine.

The J gene is TRBJ1-6, the V gene TRBV3-1 (or the pseudogene TRBV3-2), with a weak D call TRBD1 (5 bases). The CDR3 extends over 15 amino acids. Germline CDR1 and CDR2: LGHDT and YNNKEL (reference sequence). Trimming cost V 2 bases and J 7 bases, with 12 bases left between them. Here the CDR3 reads CASSQSGRRNSPLHF. DNA of the CDR3: TGTGCCAGCAGCCAATCGGGACGGCGGAATTCACCCCTCCACTTT.

The chain uses TRBV19 and TRBJ1-1, with 8 bases lining up with TRBD1. CDR3 length: 15 residues. Per the germline V gene, CDR1 is LNHDA and CDR2 is SQIVND (reference sequence). V dropped 3 bases and J dropped 5; count of bases not matched to a gene: 8. In DNA form, the CDR3 reads TGTGCCAGTAGTATGAATTCAGGGGGCCTGACTGAAGCTTTCTTT. This gives the protein CASSMNSGGLTEAFF.

This clone was counted a few times. V and J are TRBV19 and TRBJ1-3, with 7 bases fitting TRBD1. The ends lost 5 bases at V and 4 bases at J; junction bases unmatched: 8. CDR1 is LNHDA and CDR2 is SQIVND in the germline V gene (reference sequence). This CDR3 spans 15 amino acids. The CDR3 protein is CASSPADRTGNTIYF. DNA of the CDR3: TGTGCCAGTAGTCCCGCGGACAGGACGGGAAACACCATATATTTT. The variable domain in full, with the rest retrieved from reference TRBV19 and TRBJ1-3, is DGGITQSPKYLFRKEGQNVTLSCEQNLNHDAMYWYRQDPGQGLRLIYYSQIVNDFQKGDIAEGYSVSREKKESFPLTVTSAQKNPTAFYLCASSPADRTGNTIYFGEGSWLTVV.

The V call is TRBV28, the J call TRBJ1-1; perhaps TRBD1 as D (5 bases). Looked up from germline, CDR1 is MDHEN and CDR2 is SYDVKM. CDR3 length: 13 amino acids. V lost 6 bases, J lost 5 bases, and 13 bases lay in between. The chain's CDR3 is CASRGTGTTEAFF. In DNA, the CDR3 is TGTGCCAGCAGGGGTACGGGGACGACTGAAGCTTTCTTT.

This sequence joins TRBV3-1 (or the pseudogene TRBV3-2) and TRBJ2-1; TRBD2 agrees at 8 bases. Germline V CDR1 and CDR2: LGHDT, YNNKEL (reference sequence). J was trimmed by 6 bases and V by 3 bases; bases with no gene match: 7. The CDR3 contains 15 residues. CDR3 region: CASSQRGLVGNEQFF. In DNA, the CDR3 is TGTGCCAGCAGCCAGAGGGGACTAGTGGGCAATGAGCAGTTCTTC.

The chain couples TRBV4-1 to TRBJ2-1, with 13 bases lining up with TRBD2. The CDR3 runs 20 residues. With V trimmed by 3 bases and J by 0 bases, 11 bases remained unmatched. The germline V gene has CDR1 MGHRA and CDR2 YSYEKL. The CDR3 coding sequence is TGCGCCAGCAGCCAGGGGGGACTAGCGGGACCTACGAGCTCCTACAATGAGCAGTTCTTC. This encodes CASSQGGLAGPTSSYNEQFF.

The chain couples TRBV11-1 to TRBJ1-6; D might be TRBD1 (5 bases). Germline V lookup: CDR1 SGHAT, CDR2 FQDESV (reference sequence). V was clipped by 2 bases and J by 10 bases, with 9 bases between them. The CDR3 extends over 13 amino acids. DNA of the CDR3: TGTGCCAGCAGCTTAACCAGGGTATCACCCCTCCACTTT. Translation: CASSLTRVSPLHF.

The chain is built from TRBV16 and TRBJ1-4; TRBD1 is a possible D gene (6 bases). CDR3 size: 15 residues. V lost 3 bases and J 5 bases, leaving 13 bases between the germline ends. The germline V gene encodes CDR1 KGHSY and CDR2 FQNENV. This CDR3 reads CASSQTQGRNEKLFF. The CDR3 coding sequence is TGTGCCAGCAGCCAGACACAGGGAAGAAATGAAAAACTGTTTTTT.

This clone was observed a handful of times. V gene TRBV19 combines with J gene TRBJ1-3, with unresolved D. CDR1 LNHDA and CDR2 SQIVND come from the germline V gene (reference sequence). This CDR3 contains 13 residues. V lost 3 bases and J 6 bases, leaving 9 bases between the germline ends. This CDR3 reads CASSMAGSNTIYF. The DNA of the CDR3 is TGTGCCAGTAGTATGGCCGGTTCAAACACCATATATTTT.

This clone has a single count. The chain carries TRBV7-9 and TRBJ2-5, with D hard to call. Germline assignment: CDR1 SEHNR and CDR2 FQNEAQ (reference sequence). This CDR3 spans 11 amino acids. Trimming took off 0 bases at V and 5 bases at J, with 1 base between the two ends. The CDR3 loop is CASSLAETQYF. In nucleotides, the CDR3 is TGTGCCAGCAGCTTAGCGGAGACCCAGTACTTC.

The chain combines TRBV5-4 with TRBJ2-7; 8 positions match TRBD1. Germline CDR1 reads SGHNT; CDR2 reads YYREEE (reference sequence). This CDR3 is 15 amino acids long. J lost 5 bases, V lost 4 bases, and 11 bases had no gene match. As DNA, the CDR3 is TGTGCCAGCAGCGGAAGGGTGACAGGGGAACACGAGCAGTACTTC. This codes for CASSGRVTGEHEQYF.

V usage is TRBV14 and J usage is TRBJ2-5, with a weak D call TRBD2 (6 bases). Per germline, CDR1 SGHDN and CDR2 FVKESK. The CDR3 is made up of 15 amino acids. The V gene lost 4 bases and the J gene lost 2 bases, with 14 bases spanning the gap. The CDR3 reads CASSPLGAGQETQYF. In DNA form, the CDR3 reads TGTGCCAGCAGCCCACTCGGCGCGGGACAAGAGACCCAGTACTTC.

This rearrangement joins TRBV5-6 to TRBJ2-1, with TRBD1 matching 9 bases. In germline, CDR1 is SGHDT, CDR2 YYEEEE. V gave up 1 base and J gave up 2 bases; unmatched junction bases: 4. There are 16 residues in the CDR3. As DNA, the CDR3 is TGTGCCAGCAGCTTGAGACAGGGGGTGACCTACAATGAGCAGTTCTTC. Translating it yields CASSLRQGVTYNEQFF.

The V call is TRBV28, the J call TRBJ1-3, with unresolved D. V shed 6 bases and J shed 0 bases, with 12 bases lying between them. Germline CDR1 is MDHEN and CDR2 is SYDVKM. CDR3 size: 15 residues. The CDR3: CASRTELYSGNTIYF. CDR3 in DNA: TGTGCCAGCAGGACCGAGCTCTACTCTGGAAACACCATATATTTT. The full variable domain, completed using reference TRBV28 and TRBJ1-3, is DVKVTQSSRYLVKRTGEKVFLECVQDMDHENMFWYRQDPGLGLRLIYFSYDVKMKEKGDIPEGYSVSREKKERFSLILESASTNQTSMYLCASRTELYSGNTIYFGEGSWLTVV.

The chain recombines TRBV6-5 with TRBJ2-1; 9 bases line up with TRBD1. Germline V gene sequence: CDR1 MNHEY, CDR2 SVGAGI. The CDR3 extends over 14 amino acids. The V segment lost 5 bases and the J segment 5 bases; nucleotides outside the gene matches: 4. CDR3 DNA: TGTGCCAGCAGTATCGGGACAGGGAACAATGAGCAGTTCTTC. Its translation: CASSIGTGNNEQFF.

This clone appeared a few times. V gene TRBV19 combines with J gene TRBJ2-2, with TRBD2 as a possible D gene (6 bases). Trimming pared 4 bases from V and 2 bases from J, leaving 14 bases between. This CDR3 region has 16 residues. CDR1 LNHDA and CDR2 SQIVND come from the germline V gene (reference sequence). CDR3 DNA sequence: TGTGCCAGTAGTACGGGAGACACTTTTAACACCGGGGAGCTGTTTTTT. It is translated as CASSTGDTFNTGELFF. The entire variable domain, with the rest obtained from reference TRBV19 and TRBJ2-2, is as follows: DGGITQSPKYLFRKEGQNVTLSCEQNLNHDAMYWYRQDPGQGLRLIYYSQIVNDFQKGDIAEGYSVSREKKESFPLTVTSAQKNPTAFYLCASSTGDTFNTGELFFGEGSRLTVL.

The sample holds a few counts of this clone. The CDR3 DNA is TGTGCCAGCAGTTACAGTGGTAGGGAAGCTTTCTTT. It yields the protein CASSYSGREAFF. The chain employs TRBV6-5 and TRBJ1-1, with D unclear. Germline values: CDR1 MNHEY, CDR2 SVGAGI. This CDR3 comprises 12 residues. The germline V and J ends were trimmed by 2 bases and 8 bases, with 9 bases remaining between them.

V is TRBV19 and J is TRBJ2-7; D remains unclear. The CDR3 is 11 residues long. CDR1 and CDR2 from the germline V gene are LNHDA and SQIVND (reference sequence). The V and J ends lost 3 bases and 5 bases respectively, with 5 bases between them. Here the CDR3 DNA reads TGTGCCAGTAGTATCCGTAACGAGCAGTACTTC. This translates into CASSIRNEQYF. Full variable domain (remainder filled in from reference TRBV19 and TRBJ2-7): DGGITQSPKYLFRKEGQNVTLSCEQNLNHDAMYWYRQDPGQGLRLIYYSQIVNDFQKGDIAEGYSVSREKKESFPLTVTSAQKNPTAFYLCASSIRNEQYFGPGTRLTVT.